These T cell receptor beta chains were read from a single sample in a study of blood T cell repertoires in COVID-19. The protocol was immunoSEQ multiplex PCR, while the TCRdb copy is restricted to in-frame clones and leaves out a portion. Of roughly 50,000 clones in the sample, more than 80% were seen once. Sequenced material: peripheral blood. All receptors come from a woman between 55 and 75 years old with acute or convalescent COVID-19. The CDR3 runs from the conserved cysteine through the conserved F or W. The D gene is left open where the match is weak. For some rows the clone size is stated as once, few or many, or as a class when expanded; others skip it.

d_gene: .
abundance: .
j_gene: TRBJ2-7
v_gene: TRBV11-1
CDR3aa: CASSSLHRDPHEQYF
CDR3nt: TGTGCCAGCAGCTCCCTCCACAGGGACCCCCACGAGCAGTACTTC

d_gene: .
abundance: .
j_gene: TRBJ1-1
v_gene: TRBV28
CDR3aa: CASRPSLGAMYTEAFF
CDR3nt: TGTGCCAGCAGACCTTCCTTGGGGGCGATGTACACTGAAGCTTTCTTT

d_gene: .
abundance: once
j_gene: TRBJ2-5
v_gene: TRBV3-1/TRBV3-2
CDR3aa: CASRPRQGTQYF
CDR3nt: TGTGCCAGCAGGCCACGGCAGGGGACCCAGTACTTC

d_gene: .
abundance: .
j_gene: TRBJ1-1
v_gene: TRBV18
CDR3aa: CASSQGQRNTEAFF
CDR3nt: TGTGCCAGCTCACAAGGACAGAGGAACACTGAAGCTTTCTTT

d_gene: TRBD2
abundance: .
j_gene: TRBJ2-4
v_gene: TRBV6-5
CDR3aa: CASSSPRAGGKNIQYF
CDR3nt: TGTGCCAGCAGTTCCCCGAGGGCGGGGGGGAAAAACATTCAGTACTTC

d_gene: TRBD1
abundance: .
j_gene: TRBJ1-6
v_gene: TRBV19
CDR3aa: CASDRGTGSPLHF
CDR3nt: TGTGCCAGCGACAGGGGGACGGGATCACCCCTCCACTTT

d_gene: TRBD2
abundance: .
j_gene: TRBJ2-2
v_gene: TRBV6-6
CDR3aa: CASSPRPSGLAERTGELFF
CDR3nt: TGTGCCAGCAGTCCCCGCCCAAGCGGACTAGCGGAGAGAACCGGGGAGCTGTTTTTT

d_gene: .
abundance: .
j_gene: TRBJ2-3
v_gene: TRBV6-6
CDR3aa: CASLNVGQSTDTQYF
CDR3nt: TGTGCCAGCCTCAATGTTGGCCAAAGCACAGATACGCAGTATTTT

d_gene: TRBD1
abundance: once
j_gene: TRBJ1-3
v_gene: TRBV11-2
CDR3aa: CASSFQLQGARGNTIYF
CDR3nt: TGTGCCAGCAGCTTTCAACTACAGGGGGCGAGGGGAAACACCATATATTTT

d_gene: .
abundance: .
j_gene: TRBJ2-3
v_gene: TRBV5-1
CDR3aa: CASSLASSLSTDTQYF
CDR3nt: TGCGCCAGCAGCTTGGCTAGCAGCTTGAGCACAGATACGCAGTATTTT

d_gene: TRBD2
abundance: .
j_gene: TRBJ2-2
v_gene: TRBV5-5
CDR3aa: CASSILAGVPNTGELFF
CDR3nt: TGTGCCAGCAGCATTTTAGCGGGAGTACCTAACACCGGGGAGCTGTTTTTT

d_gene: .
abundance: .
j_gene: TRBJ2-3
v_gene: TRBV6-5
CDR3aa: CASRPGGMATDTQYF
CDR3nt: TGTGCCAGCAGGCCTGGGGGGATGGCTACAGATACGCAGTATTTT

d_gene: TRBD1
abundance: .
j_gene: TRBJ1-2
v_gene: TRBV7-9
CDR3aa: CASSVAPQGARGYTF
CDR3nt: TGTGCCAGCAGCGTGGCTCCACAGGGGGCGCGTGGCTACACCTTC

d_gene: .
abundance: .
j_gene: TRBJ1-1
v_gene: TRBV3-1/TRBV3-2
CDR3aa: CASSQETAPAFF
CDR3nt: TGTGCCAGCAGCCAAGAAACAGCCCCAGCTTTCTTT

d_gene: .
abundance: .
j_gene: TRBJ1-2
v_gene: TRBV19
CDR3aa: CASSIEGAGPYGYTF
CDR3nt: TGTGCCAGTAGTATAGAGGGGGCGGGCCCCTATGGCTACACCTTC

d_gene: .
abundance: .
j_gene: TRBJ2-3
v_gene: TRBV6-1
CDR3aa: CASSEERVSDTQYF
CDR3nt: TGTGCCAGCAGTGAAGAGAGGGTCTCAGATACGCAGTATTTT

d_gene: .
abundance: .
j_gene: TRBJ1-1
v_gene: TRBV28
CDR3aa: CASSPSIQAPTEAFF
CDR3nt: TGTGCCAGCAGTCCGTCGATACAGGCGCCCACTGAAGCTTTCTTT

d_gene: .
abundance: .
j_gene: TRBJ1-4
v_gene: TRBV5-6
CDR3aa: CASSLGTWTNEKLFF
CDR3nt: TGTGCCAGCAGCTTGGGGACATGGACTAATGAAAAACTGTTTTTT

d_gene: .
abundance: .
j_gene: TRBJ2-1
v_gene: TRBV6-4
CDR3aa: CASSADGGTTYNEQFF
CDR3nt: TGTGCCAGCAGTGCTGATGGCGGGACGACTTACAATGAGCAGTTCTTC

d_gene: TRBD2
abundance: .
j_gene: TRBJ2-1
v_gene: TRBV5-1
CDR3aa: CASSTGTSGGLSVF
CDR3nt: TGCGCCAGCAGCACCGGGACTAGCGGGGGCTTATCGGTCTTC

d_gene: TRBD2
abundance: .
j_gene: TRBJ2-3
v_gene: TRBV6-6
CDR3aa: CATRREGTDTQYF
CDR3nt: TGTGCAACGCGGCGGGAGGGTACAGATACGCAGTATTTT

d_gene: .
abundance: .
j_gene: TRBJ1-3
v_gene: TRBV9
CDR3aa: CASSVGQYSGNTIYF
CDR3nt: TGTGCCAGCAGCGTAGGCCAGTACTCTGGAAACACCATATATTTT

d_gene: TRBD1
abundance: .
j_gene: TRBJ2-3
v_gene: TRBV5-6
CDR3aa: CASSSDLGQGRWTDTQYF
CDR3nt: TGTGCCAGCAGCTCCGATTTAGGACAGGGGAGATGGACAGATACGCAGTATTTT

d_gene: .
abundance: .
j_gene: TRBJ2-7
v_gene: TRBV7-9
CDR3aa: CASSLAGVHEQYF
CDR3nt: TGTGCCAGCAGCTTAGCGGGAGTCCACGAGCAGTACTTC

d_gene: TRBD1
abundance: .
j_gene: TRBJ1-1
v_gene: TRBV5-4
CDR3aa: CASSPPGDRETEAFF
CDR3nt: TGTGCCAGCAGCCCCCCCGGGGACAGGGAGACTGAAGCTTTCTTT

d_gene: TRBD2
abundance: .
j_gene: TRBJ2-2
v_gene: TRBV30
CDR3aa: CAWMGSGKRTGELFF
CDR3nt: TGTGCCTGGATGGGGAGCGGGAAGAGGACCGGGGAGCTGTTTTTT

d_gene: .
abundance: .
j_gene: TRBJ1-4
v_gene: TRBV30
CDR3aa: CAWSVSWPEKLFF
CDR3nt: TGTGCCTGGAGTGTATCGTGGCCTGAAAAACTGTTTTTT

d_gene: .
abundance: .
j_gene: TRBJ1-1
v_gene: TRBV28
CDR3aa: CASSQGTTGHPEAFF
CDR3nt: TGTGCCAGCAGTCAAGGAACTACGGGACACCCAGAAGCTTTCTTT

d_gene: .
abundance: once
j_gene: TRBJ1-5
v_gene: TRBV6-6
CDR3aa: CASSSGILPYQPQHF
CDR3nt: TGTGCCAGCAGTTCGGGTATCCTCCCCTATCAGCCCCAGCATTTT

d_gene: .
abundance: .
j_gene: TRBJ2-3
v_gene: TRBV21-1
CDR3aa: CASSKARGLARRRVTDTQYF
CDR3nt: TGTGCCAGCAGCAAAGCGCGGGGACTAGCGCGCCGCAGAGTCACAGATACGCAGTATTTT

d_gene: .
abundance: .
j_gene: TRBJ1-2
v_gene: TRBV6-2/TRBV6-3
CDR3aa: CASSYSSGPLYGYTF
CDR3nt: TGTGCCAGCAGTTACTCAAGCGGGCCCCTATATGGCTACACCTTC

d_gene: TRBD1
abundance: .
j_gene: TRBJ1-5
v_gene: TRBV2
CDR3aa: CASLGDRGSASNQPQHF
CDR3nt: TGTGCCAGCCTCGGAGACAGGGGAAGTGCTAGCAATCAGCCCCAGCATTTT

d_gene: .
abundance: .
j_gene: TRBJ1-4
v_gene: TRBV7-9
CDR3aa: CASSLAGGTNEKLFF
CDR3nt: TGTGCCAGCAGCCTCGCTGGAGGAACTAATGAAAAACTGTTTTTT

d_gene: TRBD2
abundance: .
j_gene: TRBJ2-6
v_gene: TRBV10-2
CDR3aa: CASSGGLAGGPTGANVLTF
CDR3nt: TGCGCCAGCAGTGGAGGACTAGCGGGGGGGCCTACCGGGGCCAACGTCCTGACTTTC

d_gene: .
abundance: .
j_gene: TRBJ1-3
v_gene: TRBV19
CDR3aa: CASNAGVRGNTIYF
CDR3nt: TGTGCCAGTAACGCCGGGGTCCGAGGAAACACCATATATTTT

d_gene: TRBD2
abundance: .
j_gene: TRBJ2-3
v_gene: TRBV7-8
CDR3aa: CASSLVLAGVDTQYF
CDR3nt: TGTGCCAGCAGCTTAGTTCTAGCGGGGGTGGATACGCAGTATTTT

d_gene: .
abundance: once
j_gene: TRBJ2-7
v_gene: TRBV7-8
CDR3aa: CASSPLSQGSYEQYF
CDR3nt: TGTGCCAGCAGCCCCCTATCCCAGGGTTCCTACGAGCAGTACTTC

d_gene: .
abundance: .
j_gene: TRBJ2-5
v_gene: TRBV12-3/TRBV12-4
CDR3aa: CASSPGLQETQYF
CDR3nt: TGTGCCAGCTCCCCGGGACTCCAAGAGACCCAGTACTTC

d_gene: .
abundance: few
j_gene: TRBJ2-3
v_gene: TRBV5-4
CDR3aa: CASSVVGPDTQYF
CDR3nt: TGTGCCAGCAGCGTGGTTGGGCCAGATACGCAGTATTTT

d_gene: TRBD1
abundance: .
j_gene: TRBJ2-5
v_gene: TRBV24-1
CDR3aa: CATSDLGDRGETQYF
CDR3nt: TGTGCCACCAGTGATTTGGGGGACAGGGGCGAGACCCAGTACTTC